These 26 T cell receptor beta chains came from one sample sequenced in a study of T cell responses to AZD1222 COVID-19 vaccine (dated by TCRdb to the early 2020s). The time point label corresponds to: baseline before first vaccination. Library preparation employed the immunoSEQ multiplex PCR assay. What TCRdb holds here is the immuneACCESS table cut down to in-frame rearrangements. Part of the clones is not present; checked against another copy, under half of the missing clones reflect an unresolved V gene, and the others are unexplained. The sample table contains 150,000 to 200,000 clones; only one count was recorded for approximately 95% of them. About 3.9% of the sample lies in the top ten. Material: peripheral blood, obtained on day 0 of AZD1222 vaccination. The source of these receptors is an adult in good health.

This clone was observed once. The chain is built from TRBV19 and TRBJ1-1; D call uncertain. V was cut by 6 bases and J by 3 bases, with 11 bases left in between. CDR1 and CDR2 (germline): LNHDA, SQIVND (reference sequence). The CDR3 has 13 amino acids. CDR3 DNA sequence: TGTGCCAGTAGGCGAGGTGGGGACACTGAAGCTTTCTTT. Amino acid sequence: CASRRGGDTEAFF.

The chain uses TRBV10-2 and TRBJ1-5; weak D call: TRBD1 (5 bases). The CDR3 loop spans 13 amino acids. From germline, CDR1 is WSHSY and CDR2 SAAADI. V lost 2 bases, J lost 7 bases, and 9 bases lay in between. The CDR3 spells CASSEQGNQPQHF. The CDR3 DNA follows: TGCGCCAGCAGTGAGCAGGGAAACCAGCCCCAGCATTTT.

The chain has TRBV19 and TRBJ2-2; 8 bases match TRBD2. The germline V gene has CDR1 LNHDA and CDR2 SQIVND (reference sequence). This CDR3 has 14 residues. The V and J ends lost 7 bases and 4 bases, in that order; junction bases with no gene match: 5. This CDR3 is CASKREGITGELFF. Written as DNA, the CDR3 is TGTGCCAGTAAACGGGAGGGCATCACCGGGGAGCTGTTTTTT.

The genes are TRBV12-5 and TRBJ1-2, with D perhaps TRBD1 (5 bases). Germline V gene lookup returns CDR1 LGHNT and CDR2 FRNRAP. The CDR3 totals 14 residues. The ends were cut back, 1 base at V and 7 bases at J, with 13 bases in the middle. CDR3 in amino acids: CASGLGRDFGGYTF. Written as DNA, the CDR3 is TGTGCTAGTGGTTTGGGTAGGGACTTTGGTGGCTACACCTTC. The whole variable domain, remainder taken from reference TRBV12-5 and TRBJ1-2, is DARVTQTPRHKVTEMGQEVTMRCQPILGHNTVFWYRQTMMQGLELLAYFRNRAPLDDSGMPKDRFSAEMPDATLATLKIQPSEPRDSAVYFCASGLGRDFGGYTFGSGTRLTVV.

This clone appeared a single time. The rearrangement uses TRBV20-1 and TRBJ1-4; D gene unclear. In germline, CDR1 is DFQATT, CDR2 SNEGSKA (reference sequence). Between the trimmed V and J ends, which lost 7 bases and 5 bases, there was a span of 8 bases. The CDR3 consists of 11 residues. CDR3 amino acids: CSVHANEKLFF. Here the CDR3 DNA reads TGCAGTGTACATGCGAATGAAAAACTGTTTTTT.

The rearrangement joins TRBV5-8 to TRBJ1-3; D possibly corresponds to TRBD1 (5 bases). Looked up from germline, CDR1 is SGHTS and CDR2 is YDEGEE. There are 15 residues in the CDR3. Trimming stripped 2 bases from V and 2 bases from J, with 11 bases between. The CDR3 sequence: CASSFQTAPGNTIYF. The CDR3 DNA follows: TGTGCCAGCAGCTTCCAGACAGCACCTGGAAACACCATATATTTT.

The chain has TRBV10-1 and TRBJ2-4; 8 nucleotides line up with TRBD1. This CDR3 is built from 13 residues. The germline CDR1 and CDR2 sequences are WNHNN and SYGVQD (reference sequence). The V gene end was trimmed by 7 bases and the J gene end by 8 bases; junction bases not matched to a gene: 7. CDR3: CASTGGLMDIQYF. CDR3 coding DNA: TGCGCCAGCACAGGGGGCTTGATGGACATTCAGTACTTC.

The J gene is TRBJ2-7, the V gene TRBV3-1 (or the pseudogene TRBV3-2); tentatively, D is TRBD1 (5 bases). This CDR3 is 14 amino acids long. V dropped 4 bases and J dropped 2 bases, with 12 bases sitting between them. Germline values: CDR1 LGHDT, CDR2 YNNKEL (reference sequence). The CDR3 DNA sequence: TGTGCCAGCAGCCTCTGGACACATCCCTACGAGCAGTACTTC. Its translation is CASSLWTHPYEQYF.

This CDR3 reads CASSPPEDRVTYSNQPQHF. The CDR3 DNA reads TGTGCCAGCAGTCCCCCTGAGGACAGGGTGACTTATAGCAATCAGCCCCAGCATTTT. The chain is built from TRBV6-4 and TRBJ1-5; TRBD1 aligns across 8 bases. The CDR3 is 19 residues long. J was trimmed by 0 bases and V by 5 bases; bases with no gene match: 15. CDR1 and CDR2 (germline): MRHNA, SNTAGT.

This chain joins TRBV2 and TRBJ1-5; D is possibly TRBD1 (5 bases). Between the trimmed V and J ends, which lost 6 bases and 4 bases, there was a span of 10 bases. The CDR3 is made up of 13 amino acids. Germline-derived CDR1 and CDR2 are SNHLY and FYNNEI. The CDR3 loop is CASRPGANQPQHF. CDR3 coding DNA: TGTGCCAGCAGGCCCGGGGCGAATCAGCCCCAGCATTTT. Full variable domain (missing parts from reference TRBV2 and TRBJ1-5): EPEVTQTPSHQVTQMGQEVILRCVPISNHLYFYWYRQILGQKVEFLVSFYNNEISEKSEIFDDQFSVERPDGSNFTLKIRSTKLEDSAMYFCASRPGANQPQHFGDGTRLSIL.

The chain couples TRBV27 to TRBJ1-5, with TRBD1 as a possible D gene (5 bases). Germline V gene data show CDR1 as MNHEY and CDR2 as SMNVEV (reference sequence). The CDR3 has 16 residues. Trimming pared 1 base from V and 4 bases from J, leaving 14 bases between. CDR3 protein: CASSLYAGMVNQPQHF. The CDR3 DNA reads as TGTGCCAGCAGTTTATACGCAGGGATGGTGAATCAGCCCCAGCATTTT.

The chain is built from TRBV11-2 and TRBJ1-2; TRBD1 is a possible D gene (6 bases). CDR3 length: 13 residues. In germline, CDR1 is SGHAT, CDR2 FQNNGV. The V and J ends lost 6 bases and 8 bases respectively, with 16 bases between them. This chain's CDR3 is CASRGGTGVGYTF. DNA for the CDR3: TGTGCCAGCAGGGGGGGCACCGGGGTCGGCTACACCTTC.

This chain uses TRBV5-4 with TRBJ2-7, with 9 bases that match TRBD1. In germline, CDR1 is SGHNT, CDR2 YYREEE (reference sequence). J gave up 6 bases and V 1 base, and 8 bases lay outside the gene matches. CDR3 length equals 15 residues. As DNA, the CDR3 is TGTGCCAGCAGCTTGATCGGACAGGGGCTTTCCGAGCAGTACTTC. Translation gives CASSLIGQGLSEQYF.

The chain is built from TRBV10-3 and TRBJ2-1; the D gene is possibly TRBD1 (5 bases). Trimming cost V 3 bases and J 7 bases, with 13 bases left between them. CDR1 is ENHRY, CDR2 SYGVKD, per germline. CDR3 size: 14 residues. The CDR3 region has the DNA TGTGCCATCAGTGATTTCCAGGGCCTTAATGAGCAGTTCTTC. Translated: CAISDFQGLNEQFF.

This clone was seen just once. V and J are TRBV14 and TRBJ2-2, with unresolved D. Trimming took 1 base from V and 6 from J, leaving 12 bases between them. There are 15 residues in the CDR3. CDR1 and CDR2 (germline): SGHDN, FVKESK. The CDR3 sequence is CASSQGYGPPGELFF. In nucleotides, the CDR3 is TGTGCCAGCAGCCAAGGATATGGGCCTCCCGGGGAGCTGTTTTTT.

DNA for the CDR3: TGTGCCATCGGCCGGGACACTTCCTACGAGCAGTACTTC. Its protein is CAIGRDTSYEQYF. This chain joins TRBV10-3 and TRBJ2-7; D might be TRBD1 (6 bases). Germline V gene sequence: CDR1 ENHRY, CDR2 SYGVKD. Trimming stripped 8 bases from V and 1 base from J, with 12 bases between. This CDR3 is 13 amino acids long.

The chain carries TRBV30 and TRBJ2-1, with D perhaps TRBD1 or TRBD2 (5 bases each). Germline values: CDR1 GTSNPN, CDR2 SVGIG (reference sequence). CDR3 length: 13 residues. V was pared by 5 bases and J by 4 bases, with 12 bases between. Written as DNA, the CDR3 is TGTGCCTGGGCTTCCGGGGCGTACAATGAGCAGTTCTTC. This codes for CAWASGAYNEQFF.

The chain recombines TRBV5-1 with TRBJ2-1, with 8 bases fitting TRBD2. V shed 4 bases, J shed 8 bases, and the junction held 11 bases outside the gene matches. The CDR3 has 15 residues. Germline V gives CDR1 SGHRS, CDR2 YFSETQ. The CDR3 sequence: CASSISGTRPDEQFF. DNA of the CDR3: TGCGCCAGCAGCATCTCCGGGACTAGGCCTGATGAGCAGTTCTTC.

This clone was seen only a few times. This chain connects TRBV6-5 to TRBJ1-4; TRBD1 is a possible D gene (6 bases). The V end lost 6 bases, the J end lost 8 bases, and 19 bases lay between the germline ends. The CDR3 has 15 residues. Germline V gene data show CDR1 as MNHEY and CDR2 as SVGAGI. CDR3 coding DNA: TGTGCCAGCAGGGGCGGGGCAGGGGATAGGGAAAAACTGTTTTTT. Amino acid sequence: CASRGGAGDREKLFF.

Only one count was recorded for this clone. V and J are TRBV5-1 and TRBJ2-1, with a tentative D call TRBD2 (6 bases). The CDR3 is 15 residues long. Germline CDR1 and CDR2: SGHRS and YFSETQ. V was trimmed by 0 bases and J by 5 bases, leaving 12 bases between them. The CDR3 nucleotides are TGCGCCAGCAGCTTGGCCGGGGGACGGGACAATGAGCAGTTCTTC. Translation: CASSLAGGRDNEQFF.

V is TRBV4-2 and J is TRBJ1-6; 7 bases match TRBD1. J was trimmed by 10 bases and V by 2 bases; bases with no gene match: 11. The CDR3 spans 16 residues. Per the germline V gene, CDR1 is LGHNA and CDR2 is YNFKEQ. This CDR3 reads CASSQPRQGTRSPLHF. CDR3 sequence (DNA): TGTGCCAGCAGCCAACCCCGACAGGGAACAAGGTCACCCCTCCACTTT.

This chain links TRBV5-5 with TRBJ2-1; D gene uncertain. The germline gives CDR1 SGHKS, CDR2 YYEKEE (reference sequence). There are 13 residues in the CDR3. V was clipped by 3 bases and J by 12 bases, with 16 bases between them. The CDR3 nucleotides read TGTGCCAGCAGCTGGCCACTCGCGAGAGGGCAGTTCTTC. Residues: CASSWPLARGQFF.

The chain combines TRBV7-9 with TRBJ2-7; D not certain. Germline CDR1 SEHNR, CDR2 FQNEAQ (reference sequence). V dropped 5 bases and J dropped 1 base, with 12 bases sitting between them. The length of the CDR3 is 14 residues. The CDR3 DNA is TGTGCCAGCAGCCCAGTAACTCGTTCCTACGAGCAGTACTTC. Residues: CASSPVTRSYEQYF.

The CDR3 region is CASNSGTAASYEQYF. As DNA, the CDR3 is TGTGCCAGCAACTCCGGGACAGCTGCCTCCTACGAGCAGTACTTC. V is TRBV27 and J is TRBJ2-7, with 7 nucleotides matching TRBD1. Losses at the gene ends were 7 bases for V and 0 bases for J; bases not matched to a gene: 9. CDR1 MNHEY and CDR2 SMNVEV come from the germline V gene (reference sequence). This CDR3 region has 15 residues.

Here the CDR3 DNA reads TGTGCCAGCAGTTACTCCGCGGCTAAGGGGGACTATGGCTACACCTTC. Amino acids: CASSYSAAKGDYGYTF. The chain combines TRBV6-5 with TRBJ1-2, with D perhaps matching TRBD1 (6 bases). The CDR3 contains 16 residues. V gave up 0 bases and J gave up 3 bases, with 14 bases separating them. Germline CDR1 and CDR2: MNHEY and SVGAGI.

The rearrangement joins TRBV27 to TRBJ1-2; perhaps TRBD1 as D (5 bases). The V end was cut by 3 bases, the J end by 7 bases, with 12 bases between. CDR3 length: 13 residues. The germline V gene encodes CDR1 MNHEY and CDR2 SMNVEV (reference sequence). Written as DNA, the CDR3 is TGTGCCAGCAGTTTTATCGGGGGTGGTGGCTACACCTTC. Its protein is CASSFIGGGGYTF.